Following are 20 T cell receptor beta chains from one sample sequenced in a study of CD8 T cells in ankylosing spondylitis. Study results and limitations: Blood of patients with ankylosing spondylitis appeared to be characterized by a TCR beta motif of several highly homologous variants.

TCRdb redid the calling of the 5' RACE reads with MiXCR, one entry per CDR3 protein. In the table there are about 130,000 distinct CDR3 sequences, roughly a sixth of which are singletons. Antigens of these TCRs are unknown. Sequencing was carried out using blood, either unsorted or a sorted T cell fraction (not recorded which). Receptors were obtained from a male donor with ankylosing spondylitis.

V gene TRBV6-5 combines with J gene TRBJ1-1; D is undetermined. This CDR3 is 14 amino acids long. V was trimmed by 0 bases and J by 0 bases, leaving 5 bases between them. Germline V gene data show CDR1 as MNHEY and CDR2 as SVGAGI. CDR3 coding DNA: TGTGCCAGCAGTTACTCGACGTTGAACACTGAAGCTTTCTTT. Protein sequence: CASSYSTLNTEAFF.

This clonotype was seen more than once but under ten times. The chain uses TRBV11-2 and TRBJ2-1; 9 bases are a match to TRBD2. With 1 base clipped from V and 4 bases from J, the junction kept 11 bases outside the gene matches. CDR3 length: 18 amino acids. Germline V gene sequence: CDR1 SGHAT, CDR2 FQNNGV. CDR3 nucleotide sequence: TGTGCCAGCAGCTTAGGGAGTGCGGGAGGGCCGGGTTACAATGAGCAGTTCTTC. The encoded protein is CASSLGSAGGPGYNEQFF.

There are a few counts of this clonotype. The chain's CDR3 is CASRIAGNTYNEQFF. The CDR3 DNA follows: TGTGCCAGCAGGATAGCGGGAAATACCTACAATGAGCAGTTCTTC. The chain links TRBV13 to TRBJ2-1, with 8 bases identical to TRBD2. V lost 6 bases, J lost 2 bases, and 6 bases stayed unmatched. Germline V gene lookup returns CDR1 PRHDT and CDR2 FYEKMQ (reference sequence). This CDR3 has 15 amino acids.

The chain joins TRBV7-9 to TRBJ1-1; D is perhaps TRBD1 (6 bases). CDR1 is SEHNR, CDR2 FQNEAQ, per germline (reference sequence). V was pared by 5 bases and J by 3 bases, with 22 bases between. The CDR3 consists of 17 residues. The chain's CDR3 is CASSPGTTLREDTEAFF. Written as DNA, the CDR3 is TGTGCCAGCAGCCCGGGGACAACCCTAAGGGAGGACACTGAAGCTTTCTTT. Based on the CDR3 plus reference TRBV7-9 and TRBJ1-1, the full variable domain is DTGVSQNPRHKITKRGQNVTFRCDPISEHNRLYWYRQTLGQGPEFLTYFQNEAQLEKSRLLSDRFSAERPKGSFSTLEIQRTEQGDSAMYLCASSPGTTLREDTEAFFGQGTRLTVV.

This clonotype was seen only a few times. The rearrangement uses TRBV6-2 or TRBV6-3 and TRBJ2-1; 9 bases are a match to TRBD2. Germline V CDR1 and CDR2: MNHEY, SVGEGT. Trimming cost V 7 bases and J 7 bases; bases outside gene matches: 14. The CDR3 covers 16 residues. The CDR3 protein is CASTLHPAGGENEQFF. The CDR3 DNA sequence: TGTGCCAGCACCCTTCATCCAGCGGGAGGAGAAAATGAGCAGTTCTTC.

The chain recombines TRBV19 with TRBJ2-7; no clear D gene. Germline CDR1 reads LNHDA; CDR2 reads SQIVND (reference sequence). The CDR3 covers 13 residues. Trimming left V 0 bases short and J 7 bases short, with 10 bases between. The CDR3 loop is CASSIDTPREQYF. The CDR3 bases are TGTGCCAGTAGTATAGATACCCCCAGAGAGCAGTACTTC.

Points on this clonotype: The junction differs from germline at one of its ends, possibly a read error. This chain uses TRBV7-9 with TRBJ1-5; D remains ambiguous. Germline-derived CDR1 and CDR2 are SEHNR and FQNEAQ (reference sequence). The CDR3 extends over 13 amino acids. The CDR3 spells CASSPGRGQHQHF. The CDR3 nucleotides read TGTGCCAGCAGCCCCGGGCGCGGTCAGCACCAGCATTTT. Variable domain in full (rest from reference TRBV7-9 and TRBJ1-5): DTGVSQNPRHKITKRGQNVTFRCDPISEHNRLYWYRQTLGQGPEFLTYFQNEAQLEKSRLLSDRFSAERPKGSFSTLEIQRTEQGDSAMYLCASSPGRGQHQHFGDGTRLSIL.

The chain links TRBV11-1 to TRBJ2-3; 11 positions agree with TRBD2. Unmatched junction bases numbered 9, after V lost 4 bases and J lost 0 bases. This CDR3 region has 18 residues. Germline loops: CDR1 SGHAT, CDR2 FQDESV (reference sequence). The CDR3 region is CASSYYGGLAESTDTQYF. CDR3 DNA: TGTGCCAGCAGCTACTATGGGGGACTAGCGGAGAGCACAGATACGCAGTATTTT.

Only a few counts were recorded for this clonotype. The gene calls are TRBV29-1 and TRBJ1-1; TRBD1 might be the D (6 bases). CDR1 and CDR2 from the germline V gene are SQVTM and ANQGSEA. The CDR3 runs 17 residues. Between the trimmed V and J ends, which lost 7 bases and 0 bases, there was a span of 24 bases. CDR3 in amino acids: CSAQGGWVPLMNTEAFF. The CDR3, as DNA: TGCAGCGCCCAAGGGGGATGGGTCCCCCTTATGAACACTGAAGCTTTCTTT.

V usage is TRBV28 and J usage is TRBJ2-2; D remains ambiguous. The CDR3 totals 16 residues. V was clipped by 3 bases and J by 2 bases, with 13 bases between them. CDR1 MDHEN and CDR2 SYDVKM come from the germline V gene. CDR3 sequence: CASSLPDSFNTGELFF. The CDR3 DNA sequence: TGTGCCAGCAGTTTGCCCGACTCATTCAACACCGGGGAGCTGTTTTTT.

This clonotype was observed a handful of times. This rearrangement joins TRBV20-1 to TRBJ2-7; 11 bases align to TRBD2. Trimming took 0 bases from V and 3 from J; bases not matched to a gene: 10. Looked up from germline, CDR1 is DFQATT and CDR2 is SNEGSKA (reference sequence). The CDR3 length is 17 residues. CDR3 sequence: CSARDRLAGRTVYEQYF. The CDR3, as DNA: TGCAGTGCTAGAGATAGACTAGCGGGGAGAACTGTCTACGAGCAGTACTTC.

This clonotype was detected many times. The rearrangement joins TRBV29-1 to TRBJ2-6, with TRBD2 identical over 8 bases. This CDR3 is 15 amino acids long. Trimming at V came to 1 base and at J to 2 bases, leaving 1 base not matched to a gene. Germline loops: CDR1 SQVTM, CDR2 ANQGSEA. The chain's CDR3 is CSVEGGGPGANVLTF. The CDR3 bases are TGCAGCGTTGAAGGCGGGGGGCCTGGGGCCAACGTCCTGACTTTC.

V usage is TRBV20-1 and J usage is TRBJ1-1; possibly TRBD1 for D (5 bases). Germline lookup yields CDR1 DFQATT and CDR2 SNEGSKA (reference sequence). The CDR3 is made up of 16 amino acids. Trimming left V 6 bases short and J 0 bases short, with 20 bases between. In DNA form, the CDR3 reads TGCAGTGCCCAGAAAGGGGCAGGGCACCTGAACACTGAAGCTTTCTTT. Its translation: CSAQKGAGHLNTEAFF.

This clonotype appeared a few times. V is TRBV14 and J is TRBJ1-1; 8 bases are shared with TRBD1. The CDR3 extends over 14 amino acids. CDR1 and CDR2 (germline): SGHDN, FVKESK. V dropped 5 bases and J dropped 0; count of bases not matched to a gene: 2. CDR3 in DNA: TGTGCCAGCAGCTACAGGGGGATGAACACTGAAGCTTTCTTT. It codes for CASSYRGMNTEAFF. The full variable domain, completed using reference TRBV14 and TRBJ1-1, is EAGVTQFPSHSVIEKGQTVTLRCDPISGHDNLYWYRRVMGKEIKFLLHFVKESKQDESGMPNNRFLAERTGGTYSTLKVQPAELEDSGVYFCASSYRGMNTEAFFGQGTRLTVV.

J is TRBJ2-1 and V is TRBV20-1, with 9 positions matching TRBD2. CDR3 length: 16 residues. After removal of 0 bases from V and 3 bases from J, the junction contained 6 bases not matched to a gene. Germline V gene lookup returns CDR1 DFQATT and CDR2 SNEGSKA (reference sequence). The chain's CDR3 is CSARDKRLAVYNEQFF. The CDR3 region has the DNA TGCAGTGCTAGAGATAAGAGACTAGCGGTCTACAATGAGCAGTTCTTC.

The chain carries TRBV29-1 and TRBJ1-1; D is unresolved. The germline CDR1 and CDR2 sequences are SQVTM and ANQGSEA. The CDR3 runs to 11 residues. The V end lost 8 bases, the J end lost 1 base, and 8 bases lay between the germline ends. CDR3 nucleotide sequence: TGCAGCATCGGTGAGAACACTGAAGCTTTCTTT. The encoded protein is CSIGENTEAFF.

This clonotype turned up a few times. The chain links TRBV7-9 to TRBJ2-3; D perhaps matches TRBD2 (5 bases). The V and J ends lost 8 bases and 4 bases respectively, with 25 bases between them. This CDR3 has 17 residues. Germline lookup yields CDR1 SEHNR and CDR2 FQNEAQ (reference sequence). DNA of the CDR3: TGTGCCAGCGGCATGGAAATCGGGATTGGGGTGTCAGATACGCAGTATTTT. Protein product: CASGMEIGIGVSDTQYF.

The chain has TRBV19 and TRBJ1-1, with D unclear. The CDR3 totals 13 residues. Trimming cost V 4 bases and J 3 bases, with 9 bases left between them. Germline CDR1 LNHDA, CDR2 SQIVND (reference sequence). This CDR3 is CASSTLKDTEAFF. CDR3 DNA sequence: TGTGCCAGTAGTACCCTCAAGGACACTGAAGCTTTCTTT.

The V call is TRBV7-9, the J call TRBJ2-7, with 7 bases identical to TRBD2. The junction had 9 bases not matched to a gene; V was cut back by 7 bases and J by 6 bases. The CDR3 runs to 13 residues. Germline CDR1 SEHNR, CDR2 FQNEAQ (reference sequence). Written as DNA, the CDR3 is TGTGCCAGCACCGACTCAGCGGGGCTCGAGCAGTACTTC. Translating it yields CASTDSAGLEQYF.

CDR3: CASSPMTRQETQYF. The CDR3 DNA is TGTGCCAGCAGTCCCATGACTAGGCAAGAGACCCAGTACTTC. The chain recombines TRBV27 with TRBJ2-5; D is perhaps TRBD2 (6 bases). CDR1 is MNHEY, CDR2 SMNVEV, per germline (reference sequence). This CDR3 comprises 14 residues. With 5 bases removed from V and 2 bases from J, the gap between germline ends came to 12 bases.